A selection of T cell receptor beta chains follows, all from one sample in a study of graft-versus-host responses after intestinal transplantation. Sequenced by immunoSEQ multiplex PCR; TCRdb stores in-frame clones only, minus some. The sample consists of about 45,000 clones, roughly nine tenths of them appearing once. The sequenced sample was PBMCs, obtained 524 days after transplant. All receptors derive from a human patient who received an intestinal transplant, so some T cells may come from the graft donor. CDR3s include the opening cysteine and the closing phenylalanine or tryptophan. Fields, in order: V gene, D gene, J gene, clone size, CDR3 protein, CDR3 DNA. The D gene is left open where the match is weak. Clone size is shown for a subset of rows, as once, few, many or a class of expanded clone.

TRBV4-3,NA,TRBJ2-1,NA,CASSPLVGLASNEQFF,TGCGCCAGCAGCCCGCTCGTCGGGCTAGCTTCCAATGAGCAGTTCTTC
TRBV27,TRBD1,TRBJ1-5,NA,CASSPASGQGKKPQHF,TGTGCCAGCAGTCCAGCCTCGGGACAGGGGAAGAAGCCCCAGCATTTT
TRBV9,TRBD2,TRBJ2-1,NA,CASSVEGTSGRASEQFF,TGTGCCAGCAGCGTAGAGGGGACTAGCGGGAGGGCGAGTGAGCAGTTCTTC
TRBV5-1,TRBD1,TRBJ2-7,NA,CASSLGGTGSYEQYF,TGCGCCAGCAGCTTGGGGGGGACAGGCTCCTACGAGCAGTACTTC
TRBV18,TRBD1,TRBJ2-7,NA,CASSLRTGPYEQYF,TGTGCCAGCTCACTTAGGACAGGGCCCTACGAGCAGTACTTC
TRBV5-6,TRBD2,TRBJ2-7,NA,CASSLNGRAGEQYF,TGTGCCAGCAGCTTAAACGGGAGGGCGGGGGAGCAGTACTTC
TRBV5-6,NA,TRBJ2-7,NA,CASSWGGGDEQYF,TGTGCCAGCAGCTGGGGAGGGGGGGACGAGCAGTACTTC
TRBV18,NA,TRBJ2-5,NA,CASSPGLGETQYF,TGTGCCAGCTCACCAGGGTTGGGTGAGACCCAGTACTTC
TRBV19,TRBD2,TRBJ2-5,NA,CASSDILAGEGETQYF,TGTGCCAGTAGTGACATTTTAGCGGGAGAGGGAGAGACCCAGTACTTC
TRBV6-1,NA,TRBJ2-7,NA,CASLNREGGYEQYF,TGTGCCAGCTTGAACAGGGAGGGAGGCTACGAGCAGTACTTC
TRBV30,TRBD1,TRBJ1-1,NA,CAWRVGTVTEAFF,TGTGCCTGGAGAGTTGGGACAGTCACTGAAGCTTTCTTT
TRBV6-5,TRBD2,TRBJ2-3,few,CASSATSVTDTQYF,TGTGCCAGCAGTGCAACTAGCGTCACAGATACGCAGTATTTT
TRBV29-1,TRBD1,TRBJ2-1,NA,CSVGDRGPYNEQFF,TGCAGCGTGGGGGACAGGGGGCCTTACAATGAGCAGTTCTTC
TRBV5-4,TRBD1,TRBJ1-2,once,CASSLAGTGVYGYTF,TGTGCCAGCAGCTTAGCCGGGACAGGGGTCTATGGCTACACCTTC
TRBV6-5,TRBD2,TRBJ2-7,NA,CASTFASGAYEQYF,TGTGCCAGCACCTTCGCTAGCGGAGCCTACGAGCAGTACTTC
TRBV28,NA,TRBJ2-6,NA,CASSPHREGANVLTF,TGTGCCAGCAGTCCCCACAGGGAGGGGGCCAACGTCCTGACTTTC
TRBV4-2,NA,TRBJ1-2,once,CASSHLSGGLDYGYTF,TGTGCCAGCAGCCACCTCAGTGGGGGCCTAGACTATGGCTACACCTTC
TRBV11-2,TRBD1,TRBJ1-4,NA,CASSLDIPGQAINEKLFF,TGTGCCAGCAGCTTAGATATACCCGGACAGGCGATTAATGAAAAACTGTTTTTT
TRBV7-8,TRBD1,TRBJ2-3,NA,CASSLAHRGQDTQYF,TGTGCCAGCAGCTTAGCGCACAGGGGACAAGATACGCAGTATTTT
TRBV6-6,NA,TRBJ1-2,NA,CASTLSGRGYTF,TGTGCCAGCACCCTGTCGGGGAGGGGCTACACCTTC
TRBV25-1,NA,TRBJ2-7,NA,CASSEPGKRGEQYF,TGTGCCAGCAGTGAGCCCGGGAAACGCGGCGAGCAGTACTTC
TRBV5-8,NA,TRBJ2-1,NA,CASSSRSGQRNEQFF,TGTGCCAGCAGCTCTCGATCGGGGCAGAGGAATGAGCAGTTCTTC
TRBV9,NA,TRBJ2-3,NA,CASSVFRGIKGTDTQYF,TGTGCCAGCAGCGTATTCCGAGGGATAAAGGGCACAGATACGCAGTATTTT
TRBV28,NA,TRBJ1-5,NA,CASSKNQPQHF,TGTGCCAGCAGCAAGAATCAGCCCCAGCATTTT
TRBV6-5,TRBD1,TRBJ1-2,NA,CASSYSGQGTYGYTF,TGTGCCAGCAGTTACTCGGGACAGGGGACCTATGGCTACACCTTC
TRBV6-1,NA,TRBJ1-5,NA,CASSALHRVGNQPQHF,TGTGCCAGCAGTGCCCTGCACAGGGTAGGCAATCAGCCCCAGCATTTT
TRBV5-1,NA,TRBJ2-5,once,CASSLGAQETQYF,TGCGCCAGCAGCTTGGGGGCTCAAGAGACCCAGTACTTC
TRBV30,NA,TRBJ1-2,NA,CAWSVGAGDGYTF,TGTGCCTGGAGTGTAGGGGCAGGGGATGGCTACACCTTC
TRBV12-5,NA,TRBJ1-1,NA,CAIALGPLERGAFF,TGTGCCATAGCCCTCGGGCCGCTCGAACGGGGAGCTTTCTTT
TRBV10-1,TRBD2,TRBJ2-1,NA,CASRRLAGGMGYNEQFF,TGCGCCAGCCGGAGGCTAGCGGGAGGGATGGGCTACAATGAGCAGTTCTTC
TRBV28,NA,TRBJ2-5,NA,CASSLGPWVETQYF,TGTGCCAGCAGTTTGGGTCCCTGGGTGGAGACCCAGTACTTC